The source of this TCR beta chain is a study of blood T cell repertoires in COVID-19 (dated by TCRdb to 2020 to 2022). For the wider study: Samples from collaborators originated in the United States, Italy and Spain and spanned both the acute and convalescent phases of COVID-19. The material from the prospective study consisted of cDNA or gDNA derived from T cells, B-cell-depleted T cells, or PBMCs. Subjects who had been exposed to COVID-19, were actively infected with it, or had recovered from it provided the deeply sampled blood TCRbeta repertoires that made up the dataset. The repertoires were released in a freely available public database intended as a resource for research on the immune response to SARS-CoV-2. The samples were drawn from the first 160 participants of the ongoing ImmuneRACE study and from over 950 subjects provided by 6 global collaborators. Nearly every sample came with metadata listing a de-identified subject ID, COVID-19 status, age in years and sex. Where HLA class I and class II types were available, the types were taken from metadata supplied by the sample provider, not from assay-based typing. Results and caveats for the whole study, not just this receptor: The quantity of clinical and demographic metadata differed by source and by participant and was supplied without curation.

TCRbeta CDR3 regions were amplified from genomic DNA using the immunoSEQ Assay, a bias-controlled multiplex PCR. On the authors' methods: Within the assay, amplification of reference gene primers was used to estimate how many nucleated cells each sample contained. To quantify the absolute abundance of each unique TCRbeta CDR3 rearrangement, sequence reads were collapsed and filtered. For each sample, productive Simpson clonality was calculated as the square root of Simpson's diversity index across productive rearrangements. TCRdb retrieved this table from immuneACCESS and kept in-frame rearrangements only. Not all clones are present; in checked studies, unresolved V genes account for under half, and no reason is known for the remainder. V and J calls and clone size come straight from that table; D and trimming were deduced from the DNA. In this sample the table shows over 20,000 clones, almost 90% of which occur a single time. Jointly, the top ten make up around 16% of the sample.

Each collaborating institution followed its own protocols to collect whole blood in K2EDTA tubes. For TCRbeta analysis, collaborators shipped samples as frozen whole blood, isolated PBMCs, or DNA extracted from either of those sample types. Per the germline V gene (reference sequence), MNHEY is the CDR1 and SMNVEV is the CDR2. The CDR3 holds 15 amino acids from the cysteine to the phenylalanine. The kept DNA is CDR3 alone, 45 bases in frame from the first base. Trimming takes 7 bases from V and 1 base from J, and the germline ends sit 16 bases apart. Of note for this clone: Its specific antigen is unknown. Qualities for individual bases were not recorded, and no much larger clone is one base off.

The rearrangement joined TRBV27 to TRBJ1-1; the best D guess is TRBD1, with 5 bases matching. Sequencing was done on a sample of peripheral blood. The receptor comes from a man between 65 and 80 years old with acute or convalescent COVID-19. Here is the DNA: TGTGCCAGCATCCCTTCCCCCGGGGGGAACACTGAAGCTTTCTTT. Protein translation: CASIPSPGGNTEAFF.